A selection of T cell receptor beta chains follows, all from one sample in a study of PD-L1 blockade in urothelial cancer. Sequencing used immunoSEQ multiplex PCR; TCRdb keeps in-frame clones, though not all of them. Here the sample spans 43,000 or so clones, around 84% being singletons. The material sequenced was PBMCs, taken around atezolizumab (anti-PD-L1) treatment. The origin of the receptors is a man in his fifties or sixties with urothelial cancer. Both conserved end residues are part of each CDR3.

CDR3aa | j_gene | v_gene
CASSIGRGGQETQYF | TRBJ2-5 | TRBV19
CAISEFPATGELFF | TRBJ2-2 | TRBV10-3
CASSLFTYSQTGELFF | TRBJ2-2 | TRBV7-2
CASSRAVNTEAFF | TRBJ1-1 | TRBV5-1
CASSITGAGTDTQYF | TRBJ2-3 | TRBV19
CASSGTQKETQYF | TRBJ2-5 | TRBV10-1
CASSQGGEPQHF | TRBJ1-5 | TRBV4-1
CASSDAYEQYF | TRBJ2-7 | TRBV25-1
CASSLDTSIRELFF | TRBJ2-2 | TRBV7-9
CASGTSGIYEQYF | TRBJ2-7 | TRBV19
CASSPTSGRAGANVLTF | TRBJ2-6 | TRBV7-2
CAWSTRAGVGELFF | TRBJ2-2 | TRBV30
CASSLSIDRGQLLYEQYF | TRBJ2-7 | TRBV28
CASSQEKSGGRETQYF | TRBJ2-5 | TRBV4-1
CASSDQGRWNIQYF | TRBJ2-4 | TRBV27
CASRGEGEGRGGELFF | TRBJ2-2 | TRBV5-6
CAWSALRGFGEQYF | TRBJ2-7 | TRBV30
CASNSLAGHNEQFF | TRBJ2-1 | TRBV11-2
CASSIRDTRFNSPLHF | TRBJ1-6 | TRBV5-8
CASTFGGAGYTF | TRBJ1-2 | TRBV2
CASTLRETDTQYF | TRBJ2-3 | TRBV9
CASSRMGLDRYEQYF | TRBJ2-7 | TRBV27
CSVGDIRWGTYNEQFF | TRBJ2-1 | TRBV29-1
CASSLYDGDYQPQHF | TRBJ1-5 | TRBV28
CASSETGAYGYTF | TRBJ1-2 | TRBV6-1
CASSTGTGGQPQHF | TRBJ1-5 | TRBV7-2